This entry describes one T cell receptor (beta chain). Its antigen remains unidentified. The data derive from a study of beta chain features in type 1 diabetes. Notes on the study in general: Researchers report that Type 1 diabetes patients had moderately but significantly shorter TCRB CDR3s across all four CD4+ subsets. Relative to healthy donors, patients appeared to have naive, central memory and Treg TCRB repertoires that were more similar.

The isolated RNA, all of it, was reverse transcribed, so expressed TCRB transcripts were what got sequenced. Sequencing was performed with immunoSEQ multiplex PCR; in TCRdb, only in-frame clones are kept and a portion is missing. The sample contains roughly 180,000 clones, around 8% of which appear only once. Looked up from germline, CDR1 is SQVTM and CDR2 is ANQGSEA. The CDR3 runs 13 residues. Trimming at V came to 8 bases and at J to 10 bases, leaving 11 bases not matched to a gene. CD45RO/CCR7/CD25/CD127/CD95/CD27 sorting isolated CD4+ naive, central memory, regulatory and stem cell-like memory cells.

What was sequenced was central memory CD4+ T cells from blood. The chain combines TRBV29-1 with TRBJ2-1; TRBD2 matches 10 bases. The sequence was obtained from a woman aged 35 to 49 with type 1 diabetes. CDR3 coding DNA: TGCAGCACGAGCGGGGGGGTGGCGCAGGAGCAGTTCTTC. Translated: CSTSGGVAQEQFF.